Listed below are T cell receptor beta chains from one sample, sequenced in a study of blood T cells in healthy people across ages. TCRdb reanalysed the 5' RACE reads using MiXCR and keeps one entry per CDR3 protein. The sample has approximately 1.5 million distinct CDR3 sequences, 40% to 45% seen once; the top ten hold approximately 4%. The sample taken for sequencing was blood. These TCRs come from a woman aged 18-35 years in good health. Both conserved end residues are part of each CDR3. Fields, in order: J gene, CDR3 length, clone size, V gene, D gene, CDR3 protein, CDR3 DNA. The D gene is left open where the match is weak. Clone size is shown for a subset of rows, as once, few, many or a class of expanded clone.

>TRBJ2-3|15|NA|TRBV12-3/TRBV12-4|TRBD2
CASRAGLAGRDTQYF
TGTGCCAGCAGAGCCGGACTAGCGGGGCGGGATACGCAGTATTTT
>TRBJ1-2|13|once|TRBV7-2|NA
CASSPRSSKGYTF
TGTGCCAGCAGCCCAAGGTCTTCGAAGGGCTACACCTTC
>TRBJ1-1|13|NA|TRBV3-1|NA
CASSQRATLGAFF
TGTGCCAGCAGCCAAAGGGCTACGCTGGGAGCTTTCTTT
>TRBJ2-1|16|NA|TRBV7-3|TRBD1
CASSLEPGTGVREQFF
TGTGCCAGCAGCTTAGAACCCGGGACAGGGGTCCGTGAGCAGTTCTTC
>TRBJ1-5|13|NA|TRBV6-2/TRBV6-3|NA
CASRLNSNQPQHF
TGTGCCAGCAGGCTGAATAGCAATCAGCCCCAGCATTTT
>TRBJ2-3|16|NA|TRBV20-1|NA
CSAPRLAQSSTDTQYF
TGCAGTGCTCCCCGTCTAGCGCAGTCTAGCACAGATACGCAGTATTTT
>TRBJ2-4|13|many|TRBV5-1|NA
CASSLDQDGIQYF
TGCGCCAGCAGCTTGGATCAGGATGGCATTCAGTACTTC
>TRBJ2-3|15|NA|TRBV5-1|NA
CASSFQAASTDTQYF
TGCGCCAGCAGCTTCCAGGCTGCTAGCACAGATACGCAGTATTTT
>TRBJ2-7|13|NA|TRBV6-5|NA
CASSYSAKGEQYF
TGTGCCAGCAGTTACTCAGCAAAGGGCGAGCAGTACTTC
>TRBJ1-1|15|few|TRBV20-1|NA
CSARRGGGLNTEAFF
TGCAGTGCTAGGCGGGGAGGGGGTCTGAACACTGAAGCTTTCTTT
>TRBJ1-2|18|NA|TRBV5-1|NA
CASSFDGGFLGPNYGYTF
TGCGCCAGCAGCTTCGATGGGGGGTTTTTAGGGCCAAACTATGGCTACACCTTC
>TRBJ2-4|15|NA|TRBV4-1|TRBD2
CASSPTSAVGNIQYF
TGCGCCAGCAGCCCAACTAGCGCCGTGGGAAACATTCAGTACTTC
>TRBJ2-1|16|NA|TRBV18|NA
CASSRFTAGSYNEQFF
TGTGCCAGCTCAAGATTTACGGCGGGGTCATACAATGAGCAGTTCTTC
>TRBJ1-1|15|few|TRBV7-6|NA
CASSLVEGENTEAFF
TGTGCCAGCAGCTTAGTTGAAGGGGAGAACACTGAAGCTTTCTTT
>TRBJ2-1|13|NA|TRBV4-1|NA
CASSHVGRPGTFF
TGCGCCAGCAGCCACGTAGGACGGCCAGGCACGTTCTTC
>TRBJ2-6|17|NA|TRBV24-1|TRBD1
CATSDSGGQGPIGVLTF
TGTGCCACCAGTGATTCGGGGGGACAGGGCCCAATCGGAGTCCTGACTTTC
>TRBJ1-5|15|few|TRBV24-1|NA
CATSDSRGSNQPQHF
TGTGCCACCAGTGATTCCAGGGGTAGCAATCAGCCCCAGCATTTT
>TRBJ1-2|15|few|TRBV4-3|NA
CASSQVSGSGYDYTF
TGCGCCAGCAGCCAAGTTTCAGGGTCTGGCTATGACTACACCTTC
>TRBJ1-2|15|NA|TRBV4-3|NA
CASSQDYGGNHGYTF
TGCGCCAGCAGCCAAGATTATGGAGGAAACCATGGCTACACCTTC
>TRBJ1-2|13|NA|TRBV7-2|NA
CASSSMGWYGYTF
TGTGCCAGCAGCTCAATGGGGTGGTATGGCTACACCTTC
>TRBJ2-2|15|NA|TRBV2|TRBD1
CVSSEVTGDTGELFF
TGTGTCAGCAGCGAAGTGACAGGGGACACCGGGGAGCTGTTTTTT
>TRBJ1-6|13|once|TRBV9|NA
CATTHNGYSPLHF
TGTGCCACCACGCATAACGGTTATTCACCCCTCCACTTT
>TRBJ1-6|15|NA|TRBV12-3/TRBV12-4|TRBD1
CASRRDRGSVSPLHF
TGTGCCAGCAGACGGGACAGGGGGTCTGTTTCACCCCTCCACTTT
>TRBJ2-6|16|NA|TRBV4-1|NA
CASRQPRSSGANVLTF
TGCGCCAGCAGGCAACCCCGTTCCTCTGGGGCCAACGTCCTGACTTTC
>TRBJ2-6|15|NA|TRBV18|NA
CASSPRSSGANVLTF
TGTGCCAGCTCACCACGAAGCTCTGGGGCCAACGTCCTGACTTTC
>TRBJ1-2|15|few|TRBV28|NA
CASSSSAEGHYGYTF
TGTGCCAGCAGCTCCTCAGCTGAAGGTCACTATGGCTACACCTTC
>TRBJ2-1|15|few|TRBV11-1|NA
CASSFGAEPMNEQFF
TGTGCCAGCAGCTTCGGCGCAGAGCCAATGAATGAGCAGTTCTTC
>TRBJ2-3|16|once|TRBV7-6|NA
CASSSRRDTNTDTQYF
TGTGCCAGCAGCTCCCGCCGGGACACAAACACAGATACGCAGTATTTT
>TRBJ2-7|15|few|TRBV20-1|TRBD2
CSAKASGRSYNEQYF
TGCAGTGCTAAGGCTAGCGGGCGCTCCTACAATGAGCAGTACTTC
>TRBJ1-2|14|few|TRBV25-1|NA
CASSEFAGFYGYTF
TGTGCCAGCAGTGAATTTGCCGGATTCTATGGCTACACCTTC
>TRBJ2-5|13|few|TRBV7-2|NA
CASSLDRPNEQYF
TGTGCCAGCAGCTTAGACAGGCCCAATGAGCAGTACTTC
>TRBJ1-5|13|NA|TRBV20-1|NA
CSARIRTNQPQHF
TGCAGTGCTAGGATCCGTACGAATCAGCCCCAGCATTTT
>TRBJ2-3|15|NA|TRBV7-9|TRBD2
CASNLGSGITDTQYF
TGTGCCAGCAACTTAGGTAGCGGGATTACAGATACGCAGTATTTT
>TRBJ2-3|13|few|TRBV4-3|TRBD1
CASSQGTGDTQYF
TGCGCCAGCAGCCAAGGGACAGGGGATACGCAGTATTTT
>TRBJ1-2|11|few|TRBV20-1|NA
CSASPNYGYTF
TGCAGTGCTAGCCCTAACTATGGCTACACCTTC
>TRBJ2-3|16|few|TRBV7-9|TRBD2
CASSSVAGGAADTQYF
TGTGCCAGCAGCTCTGTAGCGGGAGGGGCTGCGGATACGCAGTATTTT
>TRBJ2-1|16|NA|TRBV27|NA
CASSHNTGSSYNEQFF
TGTGCCAGCAGTCACAACACAGGGAGCTCCTACAATGAGCAGTTCTTC
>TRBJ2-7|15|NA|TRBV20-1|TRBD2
CSTPRLAGGYNEQYF
TGCAGTACTCCCCGACTAGCGGGAGGCTACAATGAGCAGTACTTC
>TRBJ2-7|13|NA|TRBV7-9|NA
CASRAGSSCEQYF
TGTGCCAGCAGGGCTGGCAGTTCCTGCGAGCAGTACTTC
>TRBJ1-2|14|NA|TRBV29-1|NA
CSVEGGTRGGGYTF
TGCAGCGTTGAAGGCGGGACTCGGGGCGGTGGCTACACCTTC
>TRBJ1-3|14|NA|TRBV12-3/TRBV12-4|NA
CASSLGRILNTIYF
TGTGCCAGCAGTTTAGGGCGTATTTTAAACACCATATATTTT
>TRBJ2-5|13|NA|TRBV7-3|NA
CASSLIRWETQYF
TGTGCCAGCAGCTTAATCCGGTGGGAGACCCAGTACTTC
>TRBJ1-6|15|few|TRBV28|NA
CASTGRGTENSPLHF
TGTGCCAGCACCGGCAGAGGGACTGAAAATTCACCCCTCCACTTT
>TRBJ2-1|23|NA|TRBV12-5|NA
CASGLVHLLTGPTLRSSYNEQFF
TGTGCTAGTGGTTTGGTCCACCTCCTAACGGGGCCGACGCTACGAAGCTCCTACAATGAGCAGTTCTTC
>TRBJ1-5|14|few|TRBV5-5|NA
CASSLAVGNQPQHF
TGTGCCAGCAGCTTGGCAGTGGGCAATCAGCCCCAGCATTTT
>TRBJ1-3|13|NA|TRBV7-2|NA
CASSLDVGNTIYF
TGTGCCAGCAGCTTAGACGTTGGAAACACCATATATTTT